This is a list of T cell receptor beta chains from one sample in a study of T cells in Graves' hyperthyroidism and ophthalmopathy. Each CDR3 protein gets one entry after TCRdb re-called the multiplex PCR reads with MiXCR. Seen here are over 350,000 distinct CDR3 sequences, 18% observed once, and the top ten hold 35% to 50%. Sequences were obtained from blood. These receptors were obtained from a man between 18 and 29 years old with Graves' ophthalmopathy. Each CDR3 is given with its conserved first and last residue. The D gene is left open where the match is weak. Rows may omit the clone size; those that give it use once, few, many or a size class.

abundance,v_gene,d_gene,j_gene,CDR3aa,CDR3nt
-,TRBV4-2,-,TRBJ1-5,CASSQASMGGRVSNQPQHF,TGTGCCAGCAGCCAAGCGTCAATGGGGGGGAGGGTTAGCAATCAGCCCCAGCATTTT
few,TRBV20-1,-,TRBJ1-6,CSARDFQGISYNSPLHF,TGCAGTGCTAGAGATTTTCAGGGTATTTCCTATAATTCACCCCTCCACTTT
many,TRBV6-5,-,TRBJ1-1,CASSYSRDDGEAFF,TGTGCCAGCAGTTACTCCCGGGACGATGGAGAAGCTTTCTTT
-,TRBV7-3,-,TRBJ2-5,CASSQGGTQETLYF,TGTGCCAGCAGCCAGGGGGGGACCCAAGAGACCCTGTACTTC
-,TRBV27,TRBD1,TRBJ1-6,CASSSGQGDNSPLHF,TGTGCCAGCAGTTCCGGACAGGGGGACAATTCACCCCTCCACTTT
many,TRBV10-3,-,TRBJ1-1,CAIRIYQIGLEDGVTFF,TGTGCCATCAGGATCTACCAAATTGGGTTGGAAGATGGCGTGACTTTCTTT
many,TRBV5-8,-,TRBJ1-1,CASSIRQGFTMNTEAFF,TGTGCCAGCAGCATCAGGCAGGGATTTACAATGAACACTGAAGCTTTCTTT
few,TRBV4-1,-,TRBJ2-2,CASSQGPRDRTGELFF,TGCGCCAGCAGCCAGGGTCCAAGGGATCGGACCGGGGAGCTGTTTTTT
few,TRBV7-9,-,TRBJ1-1,CASSFYICSAHVRPDTEAFF,-
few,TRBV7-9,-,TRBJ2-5,CASSLYSPQETQYF,TGTGCCAGCAGCTTATATAGCCCCCAAGAGACCCAGTACTTC
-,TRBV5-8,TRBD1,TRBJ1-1,CASSLNGQGGTEAFF,TGTGCCAGCAGCTTGAATGGACAGGGGGGGACTGAAGCTTTCTTT
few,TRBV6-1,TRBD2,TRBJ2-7,CASRLTSGFPYEQYF,TGTGCCAGCAGACTCACTAGCGGGTTTCCCTACGAGCAGTACTTC
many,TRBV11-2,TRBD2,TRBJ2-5,CASNPGTSGAYQKTQYF,TGTGCCAGCAACCCTGGGACTAGCGGGGCATACCAGAAGACCCAGTACTTC
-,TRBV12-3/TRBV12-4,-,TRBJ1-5,CASSPTDQPQHF,TGTGCCAGCAGTCCTACGGATCAGCCCCAGCATTTT
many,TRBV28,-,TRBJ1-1,CASTGEDTEAFF,TGTGCCAGCACGGGTGAGGACACTGAAGCTTTCTTT
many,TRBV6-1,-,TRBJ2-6,CASSPAASGANVLTF,TGTGCCAGCAGTCCGGCCGCCTCTGGGGCCAACGTCCTGACTTTC
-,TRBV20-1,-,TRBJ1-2,CSARLEGTNYGYTF,TGCAGTGCTAGGTTGGAGGGCACTAACTATGGCTACACCTTC
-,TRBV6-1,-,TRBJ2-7,CASSEPGGLRGYEQYF,TGTGCCAGCAGTGAACCTGGAGGGCTAAGGGGCTACGAGCAGTACTTC
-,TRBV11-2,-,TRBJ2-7,CASSPPGSEQYF,TGCGCCAGCAGCCCCCCAGGGTCCGAGCAGTACTTC
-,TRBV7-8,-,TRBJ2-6,CASSLAASPGGANVLTF,TGTGCCAGCAGCTTAGCAGCGTCCCCGGGGGGGGCCAACGTCCTGACTTTC
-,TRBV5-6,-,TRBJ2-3,CASSLVLGVAADTQYF,TGTGCCAGCAGCTTGGTTCTAGGGGTGGCTGCAGATACGCAGTATTTT
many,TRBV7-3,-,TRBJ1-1,CASSPQGIGNTEAFF,TGTGCCAGCAGCCCTCAGGGTATAGGGAACACTGAAGCTTTCTTT
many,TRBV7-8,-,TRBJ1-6,CASSLGAVGSSPLHF,TGTGCCAGCAGCTTAGGGGCAGTTGGGAGTTCACCCCTCCACTTT
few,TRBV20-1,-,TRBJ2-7,CSATSRGATYEQYF,TGCAGTGCTACTTCTCGGGGCGCAACCTACGAGCAGTACTTC
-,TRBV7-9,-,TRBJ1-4,CASSPPLGAANEKLFF,TGTGCCAGCAGTCCCCCCCTGGGCGCGGCTAATGAAAAACTGTTTTTT